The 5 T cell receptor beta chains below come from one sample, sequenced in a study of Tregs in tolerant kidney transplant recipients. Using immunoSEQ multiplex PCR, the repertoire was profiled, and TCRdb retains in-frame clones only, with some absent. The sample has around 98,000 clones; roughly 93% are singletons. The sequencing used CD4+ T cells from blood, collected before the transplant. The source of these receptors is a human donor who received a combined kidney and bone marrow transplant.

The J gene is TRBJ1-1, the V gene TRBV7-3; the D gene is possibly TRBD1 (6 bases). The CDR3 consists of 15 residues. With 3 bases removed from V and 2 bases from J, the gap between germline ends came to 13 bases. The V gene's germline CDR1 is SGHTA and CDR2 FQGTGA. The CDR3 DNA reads TGTGCCAGCAGCTTTTACAGGGTCTTAAACACTGAAGCTTTCTTT. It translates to CASSFYRVLNTEAFF. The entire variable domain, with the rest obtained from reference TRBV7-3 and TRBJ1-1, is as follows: GAGVSQTPSNKVTEKGKYVELRCDPISGHTALYWYRQSLGQGPEFLIYFQGTGAADDSGLPNDRFFAVRPEGSVSTLKIQRTERGDSAVYLCASSFYRVLNTEAFFGQGTRLTVV.

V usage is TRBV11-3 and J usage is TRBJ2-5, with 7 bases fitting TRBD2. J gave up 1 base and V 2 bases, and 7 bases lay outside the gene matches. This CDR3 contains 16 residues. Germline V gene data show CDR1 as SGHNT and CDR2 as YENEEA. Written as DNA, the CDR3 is TGTGCCAGCAGCTTAATATCAGCGGGACCCCAAGAGACCCAGTACTTC. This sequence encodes CASSLISAGPQETQYF.

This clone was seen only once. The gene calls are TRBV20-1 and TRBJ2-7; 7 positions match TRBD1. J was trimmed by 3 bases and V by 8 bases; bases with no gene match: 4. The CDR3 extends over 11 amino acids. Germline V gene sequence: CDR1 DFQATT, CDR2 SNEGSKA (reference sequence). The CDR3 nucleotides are TGCAGTCCGGGACAGAGCTACGAGCAGTACTTC. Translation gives CSPGQSYEQYF.

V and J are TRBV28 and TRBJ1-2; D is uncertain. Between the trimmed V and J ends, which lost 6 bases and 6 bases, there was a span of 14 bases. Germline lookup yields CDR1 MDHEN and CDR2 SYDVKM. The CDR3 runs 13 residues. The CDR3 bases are TGTGCCAGCAGGGACTCCGGGAAAGATGGCTACACCTTC. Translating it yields CASRDSGKDGYTF.

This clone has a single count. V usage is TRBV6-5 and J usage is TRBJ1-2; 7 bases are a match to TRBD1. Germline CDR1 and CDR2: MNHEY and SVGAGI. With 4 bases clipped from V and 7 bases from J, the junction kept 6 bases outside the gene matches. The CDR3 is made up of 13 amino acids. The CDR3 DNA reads TGTGCCAGCAGTTTCAGGGGGGTTGGTGGCTACACCTTC. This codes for CASSFRGVGGYTF.